The 21 T cell receptor beta chains below come from one sample, sequenced in a study of cytomegalovirus exposure and HLA in healthy donors. PCR amplification relied on 60 Vbeta primers (plus 13 Jbeta primers). Produced via immunoSEQ multiplex PCR; TCRdb's table is partial and in-frame only. The sample has more than 60,000 clones; 60% to 85% are singletons. Material: PBMCs. These receptors were collected from a man aged 18 to 30 in good health and CMV-seronegative.

The genes are TRBV7-3 and TRBJ2-2; TRBD2 matches 9 bases. With 5 bases clipped from V and 5 bases from J, the junction kept 9 bases outside the gene matches. The CDR3 has 16 residues. CDR1 SGHTA and CDR2 FQGTGA come from the germline V gene. The DNA for the CDR3 is TGTGCCAGCAGCCCCCCCGCGGGGGGGCAAACCGGGGAGCTGTTTTTT. Its translation: CASSPPAGGQTGELFF. Filled out from reference TRBV7-3 and TRBJ2-2, the complete variable domain reads GAGVSQTPSNKVTEKGKYVELRCDPISGHTALYWYRQSLGQGPEFLIYFQGTGAADDSGLPNDRFFAVRPEGSVSTLKIQRTERGDSAVYLCASSPPAGGQTGELFFGEGSRLTVL.

The V gene is TRBV7-8, the J gene TRBJ2-3; no firm D call. The CDR3 covers 17 residues. In germline, CDR1 is SGHVS, CDR2 FQNEAQ. V lost 2 bases and J 0 bases, leaving 15 bases between the germline ends. CDR3 in DNA: TGTGCCAGCAGCTTAACCCCTACCCCTACTAGCACAGATACGCAGTATTTT. It encodes CASSLTPTPTSTDTQYF.

V and J are TRBV25-1 and TRBJ1-1, with a tentative D call TRBD1 (6 bases). Trimming removed 5 bases from V and 0 bases from J, with 7 bases in between. This CDR3 has 13 residues. Germline V lookup: CDR1 MGHDK, CDR2 SYGVNS. The CDR3 protein is CASSRTVNTEAFF. The CDR3 DNA reads as TGTGCCAGCAGTCGGACAGTGAACACTGAAGCTTTCTTT. Full variable domain (rest looked up from reference TRBV25-1 and TRBJ1-1): EADIYQTPRYLVIGTGKKITLECSQTMGHDKMYWYQQDPGMELHLIHYSYGVNSTEKGDLSSESTVSRIRTEHFPLTLESARPSHTSQYLCASSRTVNTEAFFGQGTRLTVV.

The CDR3 sequence: CASSQDLVASGGAGTQYF. CDR3 nucleotides: TGCGCCAGCAGCCAAGATTTGGTGGCTAGCGGGGGGGCCGGGACGCAGTATTTT. This rearrangement joins TRBV4-3 to TRBJ2-3; 12 bases fit TRBD2. Germline CDR1 is LGHNA and CDR2 is YSLEER. Trimming removed 0 bases from V and 9 bases from J; junction bases left unmatched: 13. This CDR3 has 18 residues.

This rearrangement joins TRBV28 to TRBJ2-7; 7 bases map to TRBD1. V was pared by 4 bases and J by 5 bases, with 14 bases of the junction left unmatched. The CDR3 has 16 residues. CDR1 and CDR2 from the germline V gene are MDHEN and SYDVKM. CDR3 region: CASSSHGLGGRDEQYF. The CDR3 DNA sequence: TGTGCCAGCAGTTCACACGGATTAGGGGGCCGGGACGAGCAGTACTTC.

V usage is TRBV7-9 and J usage is TRBJ2-5; TRBD2 is a possible D gene (6 bases). Germline CDR1 and CDR2: SEHNR and FQNEAQ (reference sequence). This CDR3 has 14 residues. V lost 2 bases to trimming and J lost 4 bases, with 11 bases between them. CDR3 sequence: CASSLRGEVETQYF. In DNA form, the CDR3 reads TGTGCCAGCAGCTTACGAGGGGAGGTAGAGACCCAGTACTTC. The variable domain in full, completed from reference TRBV7-9 and TRBJ2-5, reads DTGVSQNPRHKITKRGQNVTFRCDPISEHNRLYWYRQTLGQGPEFLTYFQNEAQLEKSRLLSDRFSAERPKGSFSTLEIQRTEQGDSAMYLCASSLRGEVETQYFGPGTRLLVL.

The rearrangement links TRBV2 to TRBJ2-3; no clear D gene. From germline, CDR1 is SNHLY and CDR2 FYNNEI. The CDR3 sequence is 11 residues long. Between the trimmed V and J ends, which lost 8 bases and 1 base, there was a span of 4 bases. The CDR3 region has the DNA TGTGCCAGCTATGGCACAGATACGCAGTATTTT. This translates into CASYGTDTQYF. Full variable domain (outside the CDR3, taken from reference TRBV2 and TRBJ2-3): EPEVTQTPSHQVTQMGQEVILRCVPISNHLYFYWYRQILGQKVEFLVSFYNNEISEKSEIFDDQFSVERPDGSNFTLKIRSTKLEDSAMYFCASYGTDTQYFGPGTRLTVL.

This chain links TRBV7-2 with TRBJ1-6; the D gene is possibly TRBD1 (5 bases). Germline V gene data show CDR1 as SGHTA and CDR2 as FQGNSA. This CDR3 has 12 amino acids. The V end lost 0 bases, the J end lost 14 bases, and 8 bases lay between the germline ends. CDR3 region: CASSLAQGALHF. The CDR3 nucleotides read TGTGCCAGCAGCTTAGCCCAGGGTGCCCTCCACTTT.

This sequence joins TRBV5-1 and TRBJ2-7, with 9 positions matching TRBD1. Per germline, CDR1 SGHRS and CDR2 YFSETQ. This CDR3 comprises 14 residues. With 7 bases clipped from V and 4 bases from J, the junction kept 9 bases outside the gene matches. The CDR3 nucleotides are TGCGCCAGCGACCCCGGGACAGGGAGGTACGAGCAGTACTTC. It encodes CASDPGTGRYEQYF.

This sequence joins TRBV18 and TRBJ2-2, with D possibly TRBD2 on 6 matching bases. V lost 2 bases to trimming and J lost 4 bases, with 11 bases between them. This CDR3 region has 15 residues. CDR1 is KGHSH, CDR2 LQKENI, per germline. CDR3 DNA: TGTGCCAGCTCACCAAGACGGGAGTGCACCGGGGAGCTGTTTTTT. It encodes CASSPRRECTGELFF.

Remarks on this clone: One end of the junction varies from germline; a read error may be responsible. The chain combines TRBV6-1 with TRBJ2-2, with a weak D call TRBD2 (5 bases). The germline gives CDR1 MNHNS, CDR2 SASEGT. The CDR3 consists of 14 residues. The CDR3 sequence is CVSSEGRGTGELFF. The CDR3 bases are TGTGTCAGCAGTGAGGGTCGGGGAACCGGGGAGCTGTTTTTT.

The chain uses TRBV7-9 and TRBJ1-4, with 7 bases aligning to TRBD1. J was trimmed by 5 bases and V by 2 bases; bases with no gene match: 11. The CDR3 runs 17 residues. The germline gives CDR1 SEHNR, CDR2 FQNEAQ (reference sequence). The chain's CDR3 is CASSLLAWDSTNEKLFF. The DNA for the CDR3 is TGTGCCAGCAGCTTACTCGCCTGGGACAGCACGAATGAAAAACTGTTTTTT.

J is TRBJ2-2 and V is TRBV5-6, with D uncertain. The CDR3 length is 15 residues. The V gene's germline CDR1 is SGHDT and CDR2 YYEEEE. V shed 4 bases and J shed 0 bases, with 10 bases lying between them. The CDR3 protein is CASSHMGPNTGELFF. The CDR3 coding sequence is TGTGCCAGCAGCCACATGGGCCCGAACACCGGGGAGCTGTTTTTT.

The chain links TRBV5-1 to TRBJ1-1; D is unclear. Germline V CDR1 and CDR2: SGHRS, YFSETQ. V lost 4 bases to trimming and J lost 1 base, with 11 bases between them. The CDR3 spans 14 residues. CDR3 bases: TGCGCCAGCAGCGCCCCAAACAGGAACACTGAAGCTTTCTTT. Its protein product is CASSAPNRNTEAFF.

The chain combines TRBV12-5 with TRBJ2-7, with 9 positions matching TRBD1. Germline V lookup: CDR1 LGHNT, CDR2 FRNRAP. CDR3 length equals 12 residues. Here the CDR3 reads CASGLSDRGRHV. As DNA, the CDR3 is TGTGCTAGTGGTTTGTCTGACAGGGGGAGACACGTC.

The chain uses TRBV10-3 and TRBJ2-1; 9 positions agree with TRBD1. CDR1 and CDR2 (germline): ENHRY, SYGVKD. There are 14 residues in the CDR3. Trimming took 2 bases from V and 7 from J; bases not matched to a gene: 3. Here the CDR3 DNA reads TGTGCCATCAGTGAGGGACAGGGGTCGAATGAGCAGTTCTTC. The encoded protein is CAISEGQGSNEQFF.

This chain joins TRBV18 and TRBJ1-4; no clear D gene. Germline V gene lookup returns CDR1 KGHSH and CDR2 LQKENI. V lost 3 bases to trimming and J lost 5 bases, with 13 bases between them. The CDR3 has 15 residues. DNA for the CDR3: TGTGCCAGCTCACCCAACCGTCCGGTGAATGAAAAACTGTTTTTT. Its protein product is CASSPNRPVNEKLFF.

The CDR3 spells CASSLFFAVLAGANTGELFF. The CDR3 DNA sequence: TGTGCCAGCAGTTTATTTTTCGCCGTCCTAGCGGGGGCGAACACCGGGGAGCTGTTTTTT. This rearrangement joins TRBV27 to TRBJ2-2; 10 nucleotides align to TRBD2. The germline V gene has CDR1 MNHEY and CDR2 SMNVEV (reference sequence). The V and J ends lost 1 base and 0 bases, in that order; junction bases with no gene match: 11. CDR3 length: 20 amino acids.

The genes are TRBV19 and TRBJ1-3, with a weak D call TRBD1 (5 bases). The CDR3 is 12 residues long. Trimming removed 10 bases at V and 2 bases at J, with 9 bases between. Per the germline V gene, CDR1 is LNHDA and CDR2 is SQIVND (reference sequence). CDR3 DNA: TGTGCCACCACGACAGCTGGAAACACCATATATTTT. Translating it yields CATTTAGNTIYF.

This clone was counted a few times. The V gene is TRBV27, the J gene TRBJ1-4, with a weak D call TRBD1 (6 bases). Germline-derived CDR1 and CDR2 are MNHEY and SMNVEV (reference sequence). There are 20 residues in the CDR3. V lost 3 bases to trimming and J lost 7 bases, with 30 bases between them. CDR3 protein: CASSFRSPVESYRAGEKLFF. The CDR3 DNA reads TGTGCCAGCAGTTTTCGTTCCCCGGTCGAATCGTACAGGGCGGGTGAAAAACTGTTTTTT.

The table lists this clone with a count of one. The rearrangement links TRBV29-1 to TRBJ2-5; no clear D. The V end lost 8 bases, the J end lost 4 bases, and 14 bases lay between the germline ends. Germline-derived CDR1 and CDR2 are SQVTM and ANQGSEA. There are 12 residues in the CDR3. CDR3 loop: CSPNGAAETQYF. As DNA, the CDR3 is TGCAGCCCCAATGGCGCGGCAGAGACCCAGTACTTC.